A selection of T cell receptor beta chains follows, all from one sample in a study of CD8 T cell repertoires and HIV-1 epitope variants. The protocol was immunoSEQ multiplex PCR, while the TCRdb copy is restricted to in-frame clones and leaves out a portion. The sample contains several thousand clones, 67% of which appear only once. No antigen has been identified for these receptors. Sequences were obtained from cultured CD8+ T cells derived from PBMCs. The receptors stem from a male donor with HIV. Both conserved end residues are part of each CDR3. The order of the fields is J gene, clone size, D gene, V gene, CDR3 protein, CDR3 DNA. D genes are given only for firm matches. Not all rows give a size; the values are once, few, many and, for expanded clones, a class.

j_gene: TRBJ2-1; abundance: few; d_gene: .; v_gene: TRBV4-3; CDR3aa: CASSQAPLPLDLDEQFF; CDR3nt: TGCGCCAGCAGCCAAGCCCCCCTACCACTAGATCTAGATGAGCAGTTCTTC
j_gene: TRBJ1-3; abundance: .; d_gene: .; v_gene: TRBV28; CDR3aa: CASSTRQGVGNTIYF; CDR3nt: TGTGCCAGCAGTACCCGCCAGGGTGTCGGAAACACCATATATTTT
j_gene: TRBJ2-2; abundance: few; d_gene: .; v_gene: TRBV9; CDR3aa: CASGQDTGELFF; CDR3nt: TGTGCCAGCGGCCAAGACACCGGGGAGCTGTTTTTT
j_gene: TRBJ1-1; abundance: .; d_gene: .; v_gene: TRBV4-3; CDR3aa: CASSQDPKNTEAFF; CDR3nt: TGCGCCAGCAGCCAAGATCCGAAGAACACTGAAGCTTTCTTT
j_gene: TRBJ1-2; abundance: .; d_gene: TRBD1; v_gene: TRBV9; CDR3aa: CASSPRHGDRGDGYTF; CDR3nt: TGTGCCAGCAGCCCACGTCATGGGGACAGGGGAGATGGCTACACCTTC
j_gene: TRBJ2-2; abundance: .; d_gene: .; v_gene: TRBV4-3; CDR3aa: CASSQDVGSTGELFF; CDR3nt: TGCGCCAGCAGCCAAGATGTGGGATCCACCGGGGAGCTGTTTTTT
j_gene: TRBJ2-2; abundance: few; d_gene: TRBD2; v_gene: TRBV27; CDR3aa: CASSSTTTSGNNTGELFF; CDR3nt: TGTGCCAGCAGTTCAACGACAACTAGCGGGAACAACACCGGGGAGCTGTTTTTT
j_gene: TRBJ2-2; abundance: .; d_gene: .; v_gene: TRBV29-1; CDR3aa: CSVEDGRTEAGELFF; CDR3nt: TGCAGCGTTGAAGACGGGCGGACGGAGGCCGGGGAGCTGTTTTTT
j_gene: TRBJ1-1; abundance: .; d_gene: .; v_gene: TRBV5-1; CDR3aa: CASSLGENTEAFF; CDR3nt: TGCGCCAGCAGCTTAGGGGAGAACACTGAAGCTTTCTTT
j_gene: TRBJ1-3; abundance: .; d_gene: TRBD1; v_gene: TRBV7-6; CDR3aa: CASSYDRGQNTIYF; CDR3nt: TGTGCCAGCAGCTACGACAGGGGGCAAAACACCATATATTTT
j_gene: TRBJ2-5; abundance: .; d_gene: .; v_gene: TRBV4-1; CDR3aa: CASSQEGGGRRTQYF; CDR3nt: TGCGCCAGCAGCCAAGAGGGAGGGGGAAGAAGGACCCAGTACTTC
j_gene: TRBJ1-6; abundance: few; d_gene: .; v_gene: TRBV6-1; CDR3aa: CASGETGIDSPLHF; CDR3nt: TGTGCCAGCGGTGAGACAGGTATCGACTCACCCCTCCACTTT
j_gene: TRBJ2-7; abundance: .; d_gene: .; v_gene: TRBV28; CDR3aa: CASSLIDRNLGQYF; CDR3nt: TGTGCCAGCAGTTTAATTGACCGCAACCTTGGGCAGTACTTC
j_gene: TRBJ2-7; abundance: .; d_gene: .; v_gene: TRBV6-1; CDR3aa: CASSPTDYEQYF; CDR3nt: TGTGCCAGCAGTCCGACTGATTACGAGCAGTACTTC
j_gene: TRBJ1-5; abundance: .; d_gene: TRBD1; v_gene: TRBV5-4; CDR3aa: CASSDGTDLNQPQHF; CDR3nt: TGTGCCAGCAGCGACGGGACAGACCTTAATCAGCCCCAGCATTTT
j_gene: TRBJ2-7; abundance: .; d_gene: .; v_gene: TRBV18; CDR3aa: CASSPKVSDYEQYF; CDR3nt: TGTGCCAGCTCACCAAAAGTGTCGGACTACGAGCAGTACTTC
j_gene: TRBJ1-3; abundance: few; d_gene: .; v_gene: TRBV10-3; CDR3aa: CAISESRDTGNTIYF; CDR3nt: TGTGCCATCAGTGAGTCACGGGACACTGGAAACACCATATATTTT
j_gene: TRBJ2-1; abundance: .; d_gene: .; v_gene: TRBV7-2; CDR3aa: CASSLDLGSYNEQFF; CDR3nt: TGTGCCAGCAGCCTGGACTTAGGCTCCTACAATGAGCAGTTCTTC
j_gene: TRBJ1-1; abundance: few; d_gene: TRBD1; v_gene: TRBV7-9; CDR3aa: CASDGTEVRTEAFF; CDR3nt: TGTGCCAGCGACGGGACAGAAGTCCGGACTGAAGCTTTCTTT
j_gene: TRBJ2-5; abundance: once; d_gene: .; v_gene: TRBV2; CDR3aa: CASTPTGGVGETQYF; CDR3nt: TGTGCCAGCACGCCGACTGGAGGGGTCGGCGAGACCCAGTACTTC
j_gene: TRBJ2-7; abundance: few; d_gene: .; v_gene: TRBV7-2; CDR3aa: CASSLTRDSSYEQYF; CDR3nt: TGTGCCAGCAGCTTAACCCGGGACTCCTCCTACGAGCAGTACTTC
j_gene: TRBJ2-1; abundance: .; d_gene: .; v_gene: TRBV7-2; CDR3aa: CASSITPDSYNEQFF; CDR3nt: TGTGCCAGCAGCATAACACCGGACTCCTACAATGAGCAGTTCTTC
j_gene: TRBJ1-1; abundance: few; d_gene: .; v_gene: TRBV2; CDR3aa: CASSEDYLNTEAFF; CDR3nt: TGTGCCAGCAGTGAAGATTACTTGAACACTGAAGCTTTCTTT
j_gene: TRBJ2-1; abundance: .; d_gene: TRBD1; v_gene: TRBV19; CDR3aa: CASSRGQGRSEQFF; CDR3nt: TGTGCCAGTAGTAGGGGACAGGGTAGAAGTGAGCAGTTCTTC
j_gene: TRBJ1-5; abundance: .; d_gene: .; v_gene: TRBV28; CDR3aa: CASSSTGGEQPQHF; CDR3nt: TGTGCCAGCAGCTCGACGGGGGGGGAACAGCCCCAGCATTTT
j_gene: TRBJ2-7; abundance: .; d_gene: TRBD1; v_gene: TRBV28; CDR3aa: CASSLGDSFSYEQYF; CDR3nt: TGTGCCAGCAGTTTGGGGGACAGCTTCTCCTACGAGCAGTACTTC
j_gene: TRBJ2-7; abundance: .; d_gene: .; v_gene: TRBV9; CDR3aa: CASSVEDRNYEQYF; CDR3nt: TGTGCCAGCAGCGTAGAAGACAGGAATTACGAGCAGTACTTC
j_gene: TRBJ2-1; abundance: .; d_gene: TRBD1; v_gene: TRBV27; CDR3aa: CASSSPGTGGPTGQFF; CDR3nt: TGTGCCAGCAGTTCCCCCGGGACAGGGGGCCCTACGGGGCAGTTCTTC
j_gene: TRBJ2-7; abundance: .; d_gene: .; v_gene: TRBV19; CDR3aa: CATRSGHGYEQYF; CDR3nt: TGTGCCACTAGGTCGGGGCACGGCTACGAGCAGTACTTC
j_gene: TRBJ2-3; abundance: .; d_gene: TRBD2; v_gene: TRBV10-3; CDR3aa: CAISEPTSGGRTDTQYF; CDR3nt: TGTGCCATCAGTGAGCCGACTAGCGGGGGACGCACAGATACGCAGTATTTT
j_gene: TRBJ2-2; abundance: .; d_gene: .; v_gene: TRBV10-3; CDR3aa: CAITRHNGELFF; CDR3nt: TGTGCCATCACCCGACACAACGGGGAGCTGTTTTTT